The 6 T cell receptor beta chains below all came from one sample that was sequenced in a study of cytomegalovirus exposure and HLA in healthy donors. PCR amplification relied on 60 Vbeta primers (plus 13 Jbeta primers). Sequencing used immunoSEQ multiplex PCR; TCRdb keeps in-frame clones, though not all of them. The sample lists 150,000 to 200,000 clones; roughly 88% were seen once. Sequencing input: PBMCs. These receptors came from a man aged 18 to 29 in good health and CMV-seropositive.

CDR3 sequence: CASIGTGRAHEQYF. For the CDR3, the DNA is TGTGCCAGCATCGGGACAGGGCGGGCCCACGAGCAGTACTTC. The rearrangement joins TRBV6-5 to TRBJ2-7; 9 nucleotides align to TRBD1. Germline V CDR1 and CDR2: MNHEY, SVGAGI. This CDR3 is 14 amino acids long. Trimming at V came to 7 bases and at J to 5 bases, leaving 9 bases not matched to a gene.

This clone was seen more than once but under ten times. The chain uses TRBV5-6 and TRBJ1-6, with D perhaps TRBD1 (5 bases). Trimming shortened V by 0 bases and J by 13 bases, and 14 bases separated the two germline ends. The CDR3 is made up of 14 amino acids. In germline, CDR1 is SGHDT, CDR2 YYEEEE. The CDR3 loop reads CASSLDSQGLPLHF. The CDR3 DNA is TGTGCCAGCAGCTTGGACAGCCAGGGCCTCCCCCTCCACTTT.

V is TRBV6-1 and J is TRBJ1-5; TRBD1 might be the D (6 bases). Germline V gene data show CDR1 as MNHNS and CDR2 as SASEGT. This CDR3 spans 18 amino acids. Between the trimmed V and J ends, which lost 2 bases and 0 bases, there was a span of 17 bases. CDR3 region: CASSERGGRHFSNQPQHF. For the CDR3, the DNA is TGTGCCAGCAGTGAAAGGGGGGGGAGACACTTTAGCAATCAGCCCCAGCATTTT.

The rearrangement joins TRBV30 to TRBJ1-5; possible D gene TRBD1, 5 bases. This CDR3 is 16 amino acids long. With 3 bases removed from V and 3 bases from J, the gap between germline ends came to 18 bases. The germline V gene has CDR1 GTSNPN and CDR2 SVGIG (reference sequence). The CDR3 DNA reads TGTGCCTGGAGGCCGGTGGGGGGTAGACTCAATCAGCCCCAGCATTTT. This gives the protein CAWRPVGGRLNQPQHF.

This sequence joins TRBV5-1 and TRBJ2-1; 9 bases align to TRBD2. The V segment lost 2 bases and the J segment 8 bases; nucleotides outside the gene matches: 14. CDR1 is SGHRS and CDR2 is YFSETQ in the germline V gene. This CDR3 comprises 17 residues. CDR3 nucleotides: TGCGCCAGCAGCTTCAAGAGACTAGCGGACCGTCGGGATGAGCAGTTCTTC. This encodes CASSFKRLADRRDEQFF.

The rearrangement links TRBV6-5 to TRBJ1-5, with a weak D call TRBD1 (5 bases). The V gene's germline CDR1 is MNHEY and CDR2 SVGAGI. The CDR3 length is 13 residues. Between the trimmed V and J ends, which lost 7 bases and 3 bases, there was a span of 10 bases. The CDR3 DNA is TGTGCCAGCATAGCAGGGAACAATCAGCCCCAGCATTTT. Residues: CASIAGNNQPQHF.